This TCR beta chain was recorded in a study of cytomegalovirus exposure and HLA in healthy donors. Study-wide results and caveats: Reports indicated that the classifier achieved high specificity and sensitivity in diagnosing cytomegalovirus status.

CDR1 and CDR2 from the germline V gene are MNHNS and SASEGT. The CDR3 extends over 16 amino acids. J was trimmed by 5 bases and V by 3 bases; bases with no gene match: 5. 60 Vbeta and 13 Jbeta primers were used in PCR. Generated by immunoSEQ multiplex PCR, the TCRdb table keeps only in-frame clones and is missing some. In the table there are 120,000 to 150,000 clones, approximately 79% of which are singletons. This clone has just a few counts. The antigen is undetermined. Likely unrecorded immune exposures existed in these nominally healthy donors. This clonotype was obtained from a male donor in good health and CMV-seronegative. This chain links TRBV6-1 with TRBJ2-2; TRBD1 matches at 11 bases. Material for sequencing was PBMCs. The CDR3 DNA is TGTGCCAGCAGTGACTGGACAGGGGGCAGAACCGGGGAGCTGTTTTTT. Protein product: CASSDWTGGRTGELFF.